This T cell receptor beta chain was documented in a study of T cell responses to AZD1222 COVID-19 vaccine. General observations from the study: Donors were mostly white British, more females; clonal diversity possibly underestimated. Researchers report vaccine-associated CD4 TCRs spanning spike, with dominance at 160-218 and 743-854.

Per germline, CDR1 MNHNS and CDR2 SASEGT. V lost 3 bases and J 8 bases, leaving 13 bases between the germline ends. The CDR3 is made up of 14 amino acids. Libraries were prepared by immunoSEQ multiplex PCR; TCRdb keeps only in-frame clonotypes and omits some of them. The table lists under 150,000 clones. With regard to this clone: What it recognizes is unknown.

This rearrangement joins TRBV6-1 to TRBJ1-4; tentative D call: TRBD1 (6 bases). This TCR came from an adult in good health. The specimen sequenced was peripheral blood. CDR3 region: CASSDRGNREKLFF. The CDR3 DNA sequence: TGTGCCAGCAGTGATAGGGGGAATCGCGAAAAACTGTTTTTT.